This T cell receptor (beta chain) was recorded in a study of cytomegalovirus exposure and HLA in healthy donors. Study conclusions and caveats: Within the data, a cluster of highly shared sequence variants was likely a sequencing artifact. A classifier reportedly called cytomegalovirus status with high sensitivity and specificity.

PCR primers comprised 60 Vbeta and 13 Jbeta primers. Data came from immunoSEQ multiplex PCR; TCRdb stores just in-frame clones and leaves some out. The profile shows 170,000 or so clones, 75% to 85% of them singletons. The CDR3 sequence is 13 residues long. CDR1 is MNHEY, CDR2 SVGAGI, per germline. J was trimmed by 6 bases and V by 6 bases; bases with no gene match: 4. A word on this clone: What it recognizes is unknown.

Sequences were obtained from PBMCs. The chain has TRBV6-5 and TRBJ1-2, with 10 bases that match TRBD1. The source is a man aged 25 to 45 in good health and CMV-seropositive. CDR3 sequence reads: CASSGTGDDGYTF. The DNA for the CDR3 is TGTGCCAGCAGCGGGACAGGGGATGATGGCTACACCTTC.